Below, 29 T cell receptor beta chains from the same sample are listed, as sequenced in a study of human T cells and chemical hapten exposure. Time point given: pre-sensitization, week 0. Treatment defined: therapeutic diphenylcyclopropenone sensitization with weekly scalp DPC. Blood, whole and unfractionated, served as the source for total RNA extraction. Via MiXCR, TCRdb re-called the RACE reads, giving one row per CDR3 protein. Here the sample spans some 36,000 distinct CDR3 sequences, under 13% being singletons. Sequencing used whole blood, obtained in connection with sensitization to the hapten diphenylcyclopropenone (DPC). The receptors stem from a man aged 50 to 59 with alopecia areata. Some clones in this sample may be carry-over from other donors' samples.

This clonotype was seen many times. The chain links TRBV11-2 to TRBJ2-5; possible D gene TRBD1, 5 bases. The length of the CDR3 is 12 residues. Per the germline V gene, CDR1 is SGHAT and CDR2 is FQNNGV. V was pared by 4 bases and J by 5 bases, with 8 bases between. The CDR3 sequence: CASSSGLETQYF. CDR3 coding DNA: TGTGCCAGCAGCTCAGGGTTGGAGACCCAGTACTTC.

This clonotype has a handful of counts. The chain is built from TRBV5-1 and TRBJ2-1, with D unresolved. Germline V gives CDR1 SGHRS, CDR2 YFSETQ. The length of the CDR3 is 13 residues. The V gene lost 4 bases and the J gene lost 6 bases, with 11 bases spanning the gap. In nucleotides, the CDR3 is TGCGCCAGCAGCGCTATAAATTCCAATGAGCAGTTCTTC. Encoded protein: CASSAINSNEQFF.

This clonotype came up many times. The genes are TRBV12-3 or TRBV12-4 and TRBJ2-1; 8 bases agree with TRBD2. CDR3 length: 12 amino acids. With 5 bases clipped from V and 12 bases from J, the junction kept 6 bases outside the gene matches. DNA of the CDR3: TGTGCCAGCAGTCCCGGGGGGGGTGGGCAGTTCTTC. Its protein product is CASSPGGGGQFF.

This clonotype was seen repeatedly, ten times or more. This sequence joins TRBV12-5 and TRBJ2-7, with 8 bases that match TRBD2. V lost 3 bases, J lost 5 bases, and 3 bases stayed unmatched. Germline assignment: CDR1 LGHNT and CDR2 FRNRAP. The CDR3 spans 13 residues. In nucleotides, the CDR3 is TGTGCTAGTGGTTTATGGACTAGCAACGAGCAGTACTTC. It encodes CASGLWTSNEQYF.

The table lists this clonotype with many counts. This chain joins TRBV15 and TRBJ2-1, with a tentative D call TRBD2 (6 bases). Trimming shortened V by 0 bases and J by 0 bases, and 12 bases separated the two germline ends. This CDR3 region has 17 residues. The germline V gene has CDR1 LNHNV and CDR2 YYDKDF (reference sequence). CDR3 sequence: CATSRDPLGSSYNEQFF. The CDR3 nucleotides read TGTGCCACCAGCAGAGATCCCCTCGGGAGCTCCTACAATGAGCAGTTCTTC.

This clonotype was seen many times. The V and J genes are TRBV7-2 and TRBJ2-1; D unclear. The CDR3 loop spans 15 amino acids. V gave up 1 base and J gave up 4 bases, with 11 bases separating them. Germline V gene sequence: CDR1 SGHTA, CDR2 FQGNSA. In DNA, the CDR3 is TGTGCCAGCAGCTTAGATACGGCATGGTACAATGAGCAGTTCTTC. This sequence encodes CASSLDTAWYNEQFF.

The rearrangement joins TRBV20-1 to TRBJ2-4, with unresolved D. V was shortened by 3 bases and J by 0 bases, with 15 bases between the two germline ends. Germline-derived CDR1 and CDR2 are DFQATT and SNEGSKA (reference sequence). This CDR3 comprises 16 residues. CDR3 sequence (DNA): TGCAGTGCTAGTGAACGCCTAGTCCTAGCCAAAAACATTCAGTACTTC. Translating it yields CSASERLVLAKNIQYF.

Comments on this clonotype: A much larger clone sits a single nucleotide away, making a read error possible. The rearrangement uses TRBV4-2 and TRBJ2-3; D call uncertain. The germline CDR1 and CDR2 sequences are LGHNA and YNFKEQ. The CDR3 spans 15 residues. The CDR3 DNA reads TGTGCCAGCAGCCAAGGGTCAGGTAGCATAGATACGCAGTATTTT. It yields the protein CASSQGSGSIDTQYF.

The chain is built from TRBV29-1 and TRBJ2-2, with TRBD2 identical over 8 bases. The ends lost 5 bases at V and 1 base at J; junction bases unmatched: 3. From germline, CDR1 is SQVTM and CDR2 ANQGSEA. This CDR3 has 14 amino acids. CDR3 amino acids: CSVTSGGNTGELFF. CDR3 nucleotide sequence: TGCAGCGTTACTAGCGGAGGGAACACCGGGGAGCTGTTTTTT.

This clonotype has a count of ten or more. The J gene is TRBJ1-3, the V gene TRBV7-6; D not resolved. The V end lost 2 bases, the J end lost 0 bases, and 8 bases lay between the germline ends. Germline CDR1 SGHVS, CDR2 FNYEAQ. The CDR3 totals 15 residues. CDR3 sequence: CASSLQFGSGNTIYF. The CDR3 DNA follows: TGTGCCAGCAGCTTACAATTCGGCTCTGGAAACACCATATATTTT. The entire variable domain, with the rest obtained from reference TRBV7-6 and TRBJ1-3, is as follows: GAGVSQSPRYKVTKRGQDVALRCDPISGHVSLYWYRQALGQGPEFLTYFNYEAQQDKSGLPNDRFSAERPEGSISTLTIQRTEQRDSAMYRCASSLQFGSGNTIYFGEGSWLTVV.

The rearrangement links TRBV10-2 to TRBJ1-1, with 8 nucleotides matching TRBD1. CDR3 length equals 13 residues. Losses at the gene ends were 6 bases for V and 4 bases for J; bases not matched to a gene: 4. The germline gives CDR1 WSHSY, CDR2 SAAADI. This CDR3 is CASSLTGVTEAFF. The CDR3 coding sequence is TGCGCCAGCAGCTTGACAGGGGTCACTGAAGCTTTCTTT.

The CDR3 bases are TGTGCCAGCAGCCCTGCCGGTGCGGCGCAGTATTTT. Translated, it gives CASSPAGAAQYF. J is TRBJ2-3 and V is TRBV7-2; unclear D gene. Deletions cut 5 bases from V and 10 bases from J, with 13 bases between. The CDR3 has 12 amino acids. Germline CDR1 SGHTA, CDR2 FQGNSA.

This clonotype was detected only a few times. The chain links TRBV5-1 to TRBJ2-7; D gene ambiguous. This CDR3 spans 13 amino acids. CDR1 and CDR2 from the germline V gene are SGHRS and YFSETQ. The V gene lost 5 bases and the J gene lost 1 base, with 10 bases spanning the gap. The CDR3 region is CASSLAQSYEQYF. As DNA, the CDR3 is TGCGCCAGCAGTCTTGCACAGTCCTACGAGCAGTACTTC.

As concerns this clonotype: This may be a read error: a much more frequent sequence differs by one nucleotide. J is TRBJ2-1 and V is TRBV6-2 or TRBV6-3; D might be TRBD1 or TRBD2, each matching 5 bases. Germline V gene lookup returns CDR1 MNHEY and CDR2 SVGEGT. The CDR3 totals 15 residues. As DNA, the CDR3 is TGTACCAGCAGTTACCGGGGCCTACTGAGGGTTGAGCAGTTCTTC. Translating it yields CTSSYRGLLRVEQFF.

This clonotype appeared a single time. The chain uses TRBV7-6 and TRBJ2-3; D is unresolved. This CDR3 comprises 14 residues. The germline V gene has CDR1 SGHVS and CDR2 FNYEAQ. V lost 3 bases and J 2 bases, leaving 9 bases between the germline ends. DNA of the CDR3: TGTGCCAGCAGCTTTTCTCAAAACACAGATACGCAGTATTTT. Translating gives CASSFSQNTDTQYF.

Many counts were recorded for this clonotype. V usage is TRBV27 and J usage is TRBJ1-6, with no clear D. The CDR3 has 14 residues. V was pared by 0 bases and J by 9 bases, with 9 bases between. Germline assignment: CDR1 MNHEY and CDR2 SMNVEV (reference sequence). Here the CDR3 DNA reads TGTGCCAGCAGTTTATCGGGGTTGGCTTCACCCCTCCACTTT. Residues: CASSLSGLASPLHF.

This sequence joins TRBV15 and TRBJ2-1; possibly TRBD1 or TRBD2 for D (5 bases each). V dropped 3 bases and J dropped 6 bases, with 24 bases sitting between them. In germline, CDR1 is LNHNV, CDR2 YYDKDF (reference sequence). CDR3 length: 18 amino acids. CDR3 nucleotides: TGTGCCACCAGCAGTAGGGGAAAGGCCGGGGCAAAGATCAATGAGCAGTTCTTC. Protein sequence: CATSSRGKAGAKINEQFF.

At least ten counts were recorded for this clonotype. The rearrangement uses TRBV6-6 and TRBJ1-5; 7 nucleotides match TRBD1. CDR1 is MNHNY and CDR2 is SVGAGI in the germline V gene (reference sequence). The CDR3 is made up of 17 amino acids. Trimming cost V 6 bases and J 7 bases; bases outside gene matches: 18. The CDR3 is CASRHTRNRGGSQPQHF. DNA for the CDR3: TGTGCCAGCAGACACACACGGAACAGGGGCGGGAGCCAGCCCCAGCATTTT.

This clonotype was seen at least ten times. CDR3 sequence reads: CASNRQGSNEQFF. CDR3 DNA sequence: TGTGCCAGCAACCGACAGGGAAGCAATGAGCAGTTCTTC. This chain uses TRBV2 with TRBJ2-1; the match to TRBD1 covers 7 bases. The J segment lost 6 bases and the V segment lost 7 bases, leaving 6 bases of the junction unmatched. Germline lookup yields CDR1 SNHLY and CDR2 FYNNEI. The CDR3 length is 13 residues.

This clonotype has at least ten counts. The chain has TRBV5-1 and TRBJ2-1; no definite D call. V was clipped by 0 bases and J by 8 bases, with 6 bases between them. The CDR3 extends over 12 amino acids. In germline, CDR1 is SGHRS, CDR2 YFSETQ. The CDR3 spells CASSLDTDEQFF. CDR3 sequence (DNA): TGCGCCAGCAGCTTGGATACGGATGAGCAGTTCTTC.

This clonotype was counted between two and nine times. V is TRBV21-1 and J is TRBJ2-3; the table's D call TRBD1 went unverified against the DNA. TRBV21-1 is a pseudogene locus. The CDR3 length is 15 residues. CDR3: CASSKDGGRTDTQYF. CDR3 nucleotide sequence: TGTGCCAGCAGCAAAGACGGGGGACGGACAGATACGCAGTATTTT.

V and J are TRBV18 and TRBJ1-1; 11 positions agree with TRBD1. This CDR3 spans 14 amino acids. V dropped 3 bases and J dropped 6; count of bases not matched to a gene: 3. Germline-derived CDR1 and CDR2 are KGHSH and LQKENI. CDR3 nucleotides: TGTGCCAGCTCACCTCCGGGACAGGGGGCTGAAGCTTTCTTT. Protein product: CASSPPGQGAEAFF.

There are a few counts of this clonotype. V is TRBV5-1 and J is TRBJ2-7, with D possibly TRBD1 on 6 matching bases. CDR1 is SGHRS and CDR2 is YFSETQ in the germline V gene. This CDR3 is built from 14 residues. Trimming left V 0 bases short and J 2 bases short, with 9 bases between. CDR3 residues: CASSLGQETYEQYF. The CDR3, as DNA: TGCGCCAGCAGCTTGGGACAGGAGACCTACGAGCAGTACTTC.

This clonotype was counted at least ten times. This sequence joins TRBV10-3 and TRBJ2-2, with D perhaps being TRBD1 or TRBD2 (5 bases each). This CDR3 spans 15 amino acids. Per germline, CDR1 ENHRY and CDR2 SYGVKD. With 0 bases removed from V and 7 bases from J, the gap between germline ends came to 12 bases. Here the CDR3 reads CAISESGPRFGELFF. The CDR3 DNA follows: TGTGCCATCAGTGAGTCGGGACCAAGGTTCGGGGAGCTGTTTTTT.

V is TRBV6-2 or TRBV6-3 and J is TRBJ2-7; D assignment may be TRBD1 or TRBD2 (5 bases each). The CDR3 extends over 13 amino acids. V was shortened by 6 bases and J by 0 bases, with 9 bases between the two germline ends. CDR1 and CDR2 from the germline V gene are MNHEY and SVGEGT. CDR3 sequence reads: CASSPGASYEQYF. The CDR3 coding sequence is TGTGCCAGCAGCCCCGGGGCCTCCTACGAGCAGTACTTC.

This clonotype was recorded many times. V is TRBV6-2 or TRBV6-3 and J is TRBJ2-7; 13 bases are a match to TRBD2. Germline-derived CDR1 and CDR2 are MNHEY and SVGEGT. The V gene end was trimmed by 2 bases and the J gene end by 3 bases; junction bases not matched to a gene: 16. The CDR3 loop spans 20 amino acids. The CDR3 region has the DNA TGTGCCAGCAGTTACACCCCGGGAGGACTAGCGGGAGTATCCCTCTACGAGCAGTACTTC. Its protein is CASSYTPGGLAGVSLYEQYF.

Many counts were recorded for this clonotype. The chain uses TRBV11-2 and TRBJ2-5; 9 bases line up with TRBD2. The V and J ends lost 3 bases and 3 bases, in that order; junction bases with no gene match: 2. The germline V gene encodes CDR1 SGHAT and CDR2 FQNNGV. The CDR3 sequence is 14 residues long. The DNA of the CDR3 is TGTGCCAGCAGCTTGACTAGCGGTAAAGAGACCCAGTACTTC. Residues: CASSLTSGKETQYF.

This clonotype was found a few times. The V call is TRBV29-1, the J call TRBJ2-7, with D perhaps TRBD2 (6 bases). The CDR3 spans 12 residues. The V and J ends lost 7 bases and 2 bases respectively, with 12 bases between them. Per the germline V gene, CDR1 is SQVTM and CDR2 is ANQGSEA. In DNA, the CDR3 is TGCAGCGGAGGAGGGGCCGCCTACGAGCAGTACTTC. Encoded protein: CSGGGAAYEQYF.

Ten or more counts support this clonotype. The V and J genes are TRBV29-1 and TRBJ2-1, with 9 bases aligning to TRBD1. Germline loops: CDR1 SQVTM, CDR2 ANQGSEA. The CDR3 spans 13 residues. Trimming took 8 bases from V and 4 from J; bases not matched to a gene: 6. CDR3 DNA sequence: TGCAGCTCCTCCGGGACAGGGTACAATGAGCAGTTCTTC. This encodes CSSSGTGYNEQFF.